A selection of T cell receptor beta chains follows, all from one sample in a study of blood T cells in healthy people across ages. TCRdb processed the 5' RACE reads anew with MiXCR; each CDR3 protein has one entry. The sample comprises about 830,000 distinct CDR3 sequences, around 62% of which are singletons, and about 27% rests with the top ten. The sample was blood. These receptor sequences come from a man between 25 and 39 years old in good health. The CDR3 runs from the conserved cysteine through the conserved F or W. A row's size may be missing; if present it is once, few, many or a size class.

>TRBV4-1|-|TRBJ2-6
CASSQEGLGGANVLTF
>TRBV15|once|TRBJ2-1
CATSRDHLRGGDVYNEQFF
>TRBV6-1|-|TRBJ2-1
CASREAGASSYNEQFF
>TRBV20-1|-|TRBJ2-6
CSAANLGANVLTF
>TRBV15|-|TRBJ2-1
CATSPGTGAYNEQFF
>TRBV29-1|-|TRBJ2-7
CSAGWGASSYEQYF
>TRBV29-1|-|TRBJ2-1
CSVLGTVPYNEQFF
>TRBV20-1|once|TRBJ2-4
CSARDRTSGGLVAKNIQYF
>TRBV11-3|once|TRBJ2-1
CASSLSRGQHNEQFF
>TRBV9|-|TRBJ2-1
CASSRLAGVRHEQFF
>TRBV6-6|-|-
CASRGMGDIEQYF
>TRBV2|-|TRBJ2-1
CASWGPGQGSDEQFF
>TRBV5-5|-|-
CASRSSGGGAYEQYF
>TRBV12-3/TRBV12-4|few|TRBJ1-6
CASSFGGSPLHF
>TRBV4-3|few|TRBJ2-1
CASSQDPTSGVYNEQFF
>TRBV7-9|-|TRBJ1-2
CASSLEQGDGYTF
>TRBV28|few|TRBJ2-3
CASSVPASTDTQYF
>TRBV20-1|-|TRBJ1-5
CSAAPIALTGRQPQHF
>TRBV12-5|once|-
CASGRTGVETQYF
>TRBV4-2|-|TRBJ2-6
CASSQDLNSGANVLTF
>TRBV7-2|-|TRBJ2-1
CASSLLQFF
>TRBV29-1|-|TRBJ1-5
CSVAGPRNQPQHF